Included here is one TCR beta chain sequence, with context. Assay used: immunoSEQ multiplex PCR; TCRdb lists only in-frame clones, some missing. The profile shows around 260,000 clones, around nine tenths of them singletons. Seattle participants joined during active infection and were tracked over time. This sample was taken from a study of blood T cell repertoires in COVID-19. Study information: Collection of acute and convalescent COVID-19 samples took place in the United States, Italy and Spain. In each case, the material was cDNA or gDNA derived from T cells, B-cell-depleted T cells, or PBMCs.

The germline gives CDR1 LGHDT, CDR2 YNNKEL (reference sequence). The length of the CDR3 is 14 residues. Deletions cut 4 bases from V and 4 bases from J, with 13 bases between. The chain links TRBV3-1 (or the pseudogene TRBV3-2) to TRBJ1-1; D is unresolved. The TCR comes from a woman aged 55-69 years with COVID-19, enrolled during active disease. Sequencing used peripheral blood. CDR3 in amino acids: CASSPLAGSTEAFF. In DNA, the CDR3 is TGTGCCAGCAGCCCCCTTGCAGGCTCCACTGAAGCTTTCTTT.